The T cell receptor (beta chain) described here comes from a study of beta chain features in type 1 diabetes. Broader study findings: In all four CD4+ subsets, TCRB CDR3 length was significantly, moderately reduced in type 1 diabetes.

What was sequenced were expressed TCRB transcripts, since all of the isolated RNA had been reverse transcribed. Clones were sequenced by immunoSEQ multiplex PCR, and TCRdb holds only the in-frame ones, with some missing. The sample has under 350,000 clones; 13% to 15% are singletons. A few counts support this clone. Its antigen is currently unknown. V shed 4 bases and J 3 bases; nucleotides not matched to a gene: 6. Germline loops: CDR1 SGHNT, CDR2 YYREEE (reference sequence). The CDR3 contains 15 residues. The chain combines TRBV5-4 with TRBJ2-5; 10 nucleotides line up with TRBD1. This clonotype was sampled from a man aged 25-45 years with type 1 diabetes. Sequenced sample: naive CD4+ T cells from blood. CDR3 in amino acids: CASSPGQGTEETQYF. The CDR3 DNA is TGTGCCAGCAGCCCGGGACAGGGGACGGAAGAGACCCAGTACTTC.